A selection of T cell receptor beta chains follows, all from one sample in a study of post-analysis software for immune sequencing data. MiXCR, run by TCRdb on the PCR reads, gives a single entry per CDR3 protein. The sample lists some 800,000 distinct CDR3 sequences, about 45% occurring once. Input material: blood. These receptors all come from a girl aged 10 to 17 with multiple sclerosis. The CDR3 runs from the conserved cysteine through the conserved F or W. The D gene is left open where the match is weak. Only some rows state a clone size, as once, few, many or a class for expanded clones.

D gene	V gene	CDR3 length	clone size	J gene	CDR3 protein	CDR3 DNA
-	TRBV6-6	14	-	TRBJ2-7	CASSQTTGFGEQYF	TGTGCCAGCAGTCAGACGACTGGGTTTGGTGAGCAGTACTTC
-	TRBV20-1	12	-	TRBJ2-3	CSARGRGYTQYF	TGCAGTGCTAGAGGGAGGGGCTATACGCAGTATTTT
-	TRBV7-9	10	-	TRBJ2-1	CATQDNEQFF	TGTGCCACCCAGGACAATGAGCAGTTCTTC
-	TRBV20-1	14	-	TRBJ1-5	CSARAGRVDQPQHF	TGCAGTGCTAGAGCGGGGAGGGTGGATCAGCCCCAGCATTTT
-	TRBV7-2	18	few	TRBJ2-3	CASSLAHIRRAGTDTQYF	TGTGCCAGCAGCTTAGCGCATATTCGGCGGGCAGGCACAGATACGCAGTATTTT
-	TRBV2	15	-	TRBJ2-7	CASNLEGGVLFEQYF	TGTGCCAGCAACCTCGAGGGGGGAGTCCTCTTCGAGCAGTACTTC
-	TRBV4-2	16	-	TRBJ2-5	CASSQGSAETQETQYF	TGTGCCAGCAGCCAAGGCAGCGCGGAAACCCAAGAGACCCAGTACTTC
-	TRBV20-1	14	-	TRBJ1-2	CSARSLGGLPGYTF	TGCAGTGCTAGATCTCTGGGCGGTCTACCCGGCTACACCTTC
TRBD1	TRBV27	17	-	TRBJ1-5	CASSPARAGGSNQPQHF	TGTGCCAGCAGTCCCGCCCGGGCAGGGGGATCCAATCAGCCCCAGCATTTT
-	TRBV7-7	17	few	TRBJ2-1	CASSLLPAESSYNEQFF	TGTGCTAGCAGCTTACTTCCAGCGGAGAGCTCCTACAATGAGCAGTTCTTC
-	TRBV20-1	15	few	TRBJ2-3	CSARSGTAGADTQYF	TGCAGTGCTAGGAGTGGGACAGCGGGAGCAGATACGCAGTATTTT
TRBD2	TRBV20-1	15	-	TRBJ2-1	CSAGLAESSYNEQFF	TGCAGTGCTGGACTAGCGGAGAGCTCCTACAATGAGCAGTTCTTC
-	TRBV20-1	14	-	TRBJ2-1	CSAFDRSSYNEQFF	TGCAGTGCTTTCGACAGAAGCTCCTACAATGAGCAGTTCTTC
-	TRBV20-1	13	-	TRBJ2-7	CSARARNSYEQYF	TGCAGTGCTAGGGCACGTAACTCCTACGAGCAGTACTTC
-	TRBV4-3	13	-	TRBJ2-1	CASSQDWANEQFF	TGCGCCAGCAGCCAAGATTGGGCGAATGAGCAGTTCTTC
TRBD2	TRBV20-1	14	-	TRBJ2-1	CSARDVGTSYEQFF	TGCAGTGCTAGAGATGTGGGGACTAGCTATGAGCAGTTCTTC
TRBD1	TRBV6-4	14	-	TRBJ2-2	CASRGQGPTGELFF	TGTGCCAGCAGAGGACAGGGTCCCACCGGGGAGCTGTTTTTT
-	TRBV6-1	15	few	TRBJ2-5	CASTQLGGFRETQYF	TGTGCCAGCACACAACTGGGGGGCTTTCGAGAGACCCAGTACTTC
TRBD2	TRBV4-1	18	-	TRBJ2-7	CASSQDSSGIDIAYEQYF	TGCGCCAGCAGCCAAGATTCTAGCGGGATAGATATTGCCTACGAGCAGTACTTC
TRBD2	TRBV27	14	few	TRBJ2-7	CASSPAGLVNEQYF	TGTGCCAGCAGCCCGGCGGGACTAGTGAACGAGCAGTACTTC
TRBD1	TRBV20-1	13	-	TRBJ2-1	CSAWTGEYNEQFF	TGCAGTGCGTGGACAGGGGAGTACAATGAGCAGTTCTTC
TRBD1	TRBV5-6	14	-	TRBJ2-7	CASSWTGSPSEQYF	TGTGCCAGCAGCTGGACAGGGTCCCCGAGCGAGCAGTACTTC
-	TRBV7-2	14	few	TRBJ2-5	CASSRATGGETQYF	TGTGCCAGCAGCCGCGCGACAGGCGGTGAGACCCAGTACTTC
-	TRBV20-1	10	few	TRBJ2-4	CSAREAKQYF	TGCAGTGCTAGAGAGGCGAAACAGTACTTC
-	TRBV12-3/TRBV12-4	11	few	TRBJ2-7	CASSFSDEQYF	TGTGCCAGCAGTTTTTCGGACGAGCAGTACTTC
TRBD2	TRBV29-1	19	-	TRBJ2-1	CSVEWQLAGSLSLHNEQFF	TGCAGCGTTGAATGGCAACTAGCGGGATCCCTGAGTTTACACAATGAGCAGTTCTTC
-	TRBV7-3	14	-	TRBJ1-6	CASSLSGEDSPLHF	TGTGCCAGCAGCTTAAGCGGCGAGGATTCACCCCTCCACTTT
TRBD1	TRBV7-2	13	-	TRBJ2-7	CACSLGTVFEQYF	TGTGCCTGCAGCTTAGGGACAGTGTTCGAGCAGTACTTC
TRBD1	TRBV14	14	-	TRBJ2-7	CASSLRDRNYEQYF	TGTGCCAGCAGCCTTAGGGACAGGAACTACGAGCAGTACTTC
-	TRBV10-3	13	few	TRBJ2-3	CAISGVRTDTQYF	TGTGCCATCAGTGGGGTCCGCACAGATACGCAGTATTTT
-	TRBV21-1	18	once	TRBJ1-2	CASSKAFPSGGRSYGYTF	TGTGCCAGCAGCAAAGCTTTTCCTTCAGGGGGCAGGAGCTATGGCTACACCTTC
-	TRBV20-1	13	-	TRBJ2-1	CSARVNYGNEQFF	TGCAGTGCTAGAGTCAACTATGGGAATGAGCAGTTCTTC
TRBD2	TRBV10-3	16	-	TRBJ2-1	CAISESASGGRNEQFF	TGTGCCATCAGTGAGTCTGCTAGCGGGGGGAGGAATGAGCAGTTCTTC
-	TRBV15	11	-	TRBJ2-3	CATSSLDTQYF	TGTGCCACCAGTTCATTGGATACGCAGTATTTT
-	TRBV7-9	13	-	TRBJ2-1	CASSLGPREKQFF	TGTGCCAGCAGCTTAGGGCCCCGGGAAAAGCAGTTCTTC
TRBD1	TRBV12-3/TRBV12-4	16	-	TRBJ2-4	CASSFSPGQGQNIQYF	TGTGCCAGCAGTTTCTCACCTGGACAGGGCCAAAACATTCAGTACTTC
TRBD1	TRBV27	17	few	TRBJ1-1	CASSSTTDRWKYTEAFF	TGTGCCAGCAGTTCGACGACGGACAGGTGGAAATACACTGAAGCTTTCTTT
-	TRBV7-7	13	-	TRBJ2-2	CASSLGPTGELFF	TGTGCTAGCAGCTTAGGGCCTACCGGGGAGCTGTTTTTT
-	TRBV7-9	12	-	TRBJ1-4	CASGLNNEKLFF	TGTGCCAGCGGGCTGAATAATGAAAAACTGTTTTTT
-	TRBV12-3/TRBV12-4	16	few	TRBJ2-3	CASSFGRAHLLDTQYF	TGTGCCAGCAGTTTCGGCAGGGCCCATCTGTTAGATACGCAGTATTTT
TRBD2	TRBV29-1	14	-	TRBJ2-5	CSTGTSGGQETQYF	TGCAGCACCGGGACTAGCGGAGGTCAGGAGACCCAGTACTTC
-	TRBV29-1	14	-	TRBJ1-1	CSVESIGRNTEAFF	TGCAGCGTTGAAAGTATCGGACGGAACACTGAAGCTTTCTTT
TRBD1	TRBV20-1	15	-	TRBJ2-3	CSARDTGASTDTQYF	TGCAGTGCTAGAGATACAGGGGCTAGCACAGATACGCAGTATTTT